This TCR beta chain was recovered during a study of T-cell reconstitution after alpha-beta-depleted transplantation in children. This clonotype has only a few counts. Molecular barcoding with unique molecular identifiers was used for the TCRbeta library. TCRdb processed the PCR reads anew with MiXCR; each CDR3 protein has one entry. The repertoire holds about 420,000 distinct CDR3 sequences, with roughly 11% as singletons. Germline CDR1 and CDR2: SQVTM and ANQGSEA. V dropped 0 bases and J dropped 4 bases, with 12 bases sitting between them. This CDR3 contains 14 residues. The receptor's source is a human donor who donated a stem cell graft to a child with acute myeloid leukemia. The V gene is TRBV29-1, the J gene TRBJ1-2, with no clear D. The specimen was PBMCs from the stem cell graft donor, collected from the stem cell graft. The CDR3 nucleotides read TGCAGCGTTGAAGATCCTGGTATAAGCTATGGCTACACCTTC. Its protein product is CSVEDPGISYGYTF.